One and the same sample provided the 23 T cell receptor beta chains below, sequenced in a study of blood T cell repertoires in COVID-19. TCRdb keeps only in-frame clones here, not all; method: immunoSEQ multiplex PCR. The sample contains 30,000 to 40,000 clones, approximately 87% of which appear only once. The specimen sequenced was peripheral blood. The receptors derive from an elderly man with active COVID-19.

The J gene is TRBJ1-1, the V gene TRBV20-1, with D maybe TRBD1 (6 bases). Trimming removed 6 bases from V and 9 bases from J, with 11 bases in between. From germline, CDR1 is DFQATT and CDR2 SNEGSKA (reference sequence). The CDR3 loop spans 10 amino acids. CDR3 nucleotide sequence: TGCAGTGCCTTCAGGGGCAAAGCTTTCTTT. Translated, it gives CSAFRGKAFF.

V usage is TRBV7-2 and J usage is TRBJ2-5; unclear D gene. V was trimmed by 2 bases and J by 2 bases, leaving 9 bases between them. This CDR3 has 14 residues. In germline, CDR1 is SGHTA, CDR2 FQGNSA. The CDR3: CASSLTRNQETQYF. The DNA of the CDR3 is TGTGCCAGCAGCTTAACCAGGAATCAAGAGACCCAGTACTTC.

This clone came up a few times. The chain uses TRBV5-1 and TRBJ1-1; TRBD1 matches at 7 bases. The germline V gene has CDR1 SGHRS and CDR2 YFSETQ. The CDR3 spans 14 residues. V lost 3 bases, J lost 1 base, and 3 bases stayed unmatched. CDR3 protein: CASSSTGWNTEAFF. Here the CDR3 DNA reads TGCGCCAGCAGCTCGACAGGGTGGAACACTGAAGCTTTCTTT.

The count of this clone is one. V and J are TRBV4-1 and TRBJ2-6; D gene uncertain. Germline values: CDR1 MGHRA, CDR2 YSYEKL. The CDR3 sequence is 17 residues long. Trimming cost V 4 bases and J 0 bases, with 13 bases left between them. The DNA of the CDR3 is TGCGCCAGCAGCCGAGAGGCTGCCCTCTCTGGGGCCAACGTCCTGACTTTC. This gives the protein CASSREAALSGANVLTF.

The chain joins TRBV14 to TRBJ2-5; weak D call: TRBD2 (6 bases). The CDR3 runs to 17 residues. Trimming cost V 4 bases and J 5 bases, with 23 bases left between them. Germline CDR1 SGHDN, CDR2 FVKESK. Here the CDR3 DNA reads TGTGCCAGCAGCCTGGGGCGGGAAGGCAGAAGAAGGGAGACCCAGTACTTC. Protein sequence: CASSLGREGRRRETQYF.

The V and J genes are TRBV27 and TRBJ1-2, with D tentatively TRBD1 (6 bases). This CDR3 contains 14 residues. Germline V gene data show CDR1 as MNHEY and CDR2 as SMNVEV (reference sequence). Trimming cost V 3 bases and J 4 bases, with 12 bases left between them. The CDR3 here is CASSFTDSLYGYTF. Written as DNA, the CDR3 is TGTGCCAGCAGTTTCACGGACAGCCTCTATGGCTACACCTTC.

J is TRBJ2-1 and V is TRBV2; TRBD1 might be the D (5 bases). Germline V gene sequence: CDR1 SNHLY, CDR2 FYNNEI. The CDR3 consists of 13 residues. Trimming removed 6 bases at V and 5 bases at J, with 11 bases between. The CDR3 region is CASSLTRDNEQFF. As DNA, the CDR3 is TGTGCCAGCAGCCTGACCAGGGACAATGAGCAGTTCTTC.

The chain combines TRBV27 with TRBJ2-7; TRBD2 is a possible D gene (5 bases). This CDR3 is built from 15 residues. Trimming removed 3 bases from V and 4 bases from J, with 16 bases in between. CDR1 and CDR2 from the germline V gene are MNHEY and SMNVEV (reference sequence). This chain's CDR3 is CASSLGSASGYEQYF. CDR3 sequence (DNA): TGTGCCAGCAGTTTGGGGTCCGCCTCGGGGTACGAGCAGTACTTC.

The V call is TRBV9, the J call TRBJ2-5, with 9 bases that match TRBD2. Germline trimming cut 4 bases from V and 5 bases from J; bases unmatched to any gene: 9. CDR3 length: 15 amino acids. Germline loops: CDR1 SGDLS, CDR2 YYNGEE. DNA for the CDR3: TGTGCCAGCAGCCCAAGACTAGCGGCAGGGGAGACCCAGTACTTC. Amino acids: CASSPRLAAGETQYF. The full variable domain, its missing parts supplied by reference TRBV9 and TRBJ2-5, is DSGVTQTPKHLITATGQRVTLRCSPRSGDLSVYWYQQSLDQGLQFLIQYYNGEERAKGNILERFSAQQFPDLHSELNLSSLELGDSALYFCASSPRLAAGETQYFGPGTRLLVL.

The rearrangement links TRBV27 to TRBJ1-1, with 9 nucleotides matching TRBD1. J gave up 0 bases and V 4 bases, and 6 bases lay outside the gene matches. Germline CDR1 MNHEY, CDR2 SMNVEV (reference sequence). This CDR3 comprises 16 residues. This chain's CDR3 is CASSSAGQGLNTEAFF. CDR3 coding DNA: TGTGCCAGCAGTTCTGCGGGACAGGGATTGAACACTGAAGCTTTCTTT.

This clone was seen only a few times. The chain joins TRBV7-2 to TRBJ1-3; D perhaps matches TRBD1 (5 bases). This CDR3 contains 15 residues. Germline V gene lookup returns CDR1 SGHTA and CDR2 FQGNSA. Trimming took 4 bases from V and 4 from J, leaving 14 bases between them. The DNA of the CDR3 is TGTGCCAGCAGCTCAAGACTAGGGGCCGGAAACACCATATATTTT. It specifies CASSSRLGAGNTIYF.

This chain uses TRBV5-1 with TRBJ2-2, with D possibly matching TRBD1 (5 bases). The V end was cut by 0 bases, the J end by 2 bases, with 11 bases between. The CDR3 runs 16 residues. Germline CDR1 SGHRS, CDR2 YFSETQ. CDR3 nucleotide sequence: TGCGCCAGCAGCTTGGAGGTCCAGGGAAACACCGGGGAGCTGTTTTTT. Its translation: CASSLEVQGNTGELFF.

The chain couples TRBV5-1 to TRBJ2-5, with 7 positions matching TRBD1. Germline V gene data show CDR1 as SGHRS and CDR2 as YFSETQ. Unmatched junction bases numbered 7, after V lost 4 bases and J lost 1 base. This CDR3 has 15 residues. This CDR3 is CASSRGQTPQETQYF. The DNA for the CDR3 is TGCGCCAGCAGCCGGGGACAGACGCCCCAAGAGACCCAGTACTTC.

The chain couples TRBV7-8 to TRBJ2-7, with 8 bases aligning to TRBD1. The CDR3 length is 16 residues. Looked up from germline, CDR1 is SGHVS and CDR2 is FQNEAQ. The V gene end was trimmed by 1 base and the J gene end by 4 bases; junction bases not matched to a gene: 9. The CDR3 is CASSLETAGGSYEQYF. CDR3 sequence (DNA): TGTGCCAGCAGCTTAGAGACCGCAGGGGGCAGTTACGAGCAGTACTTC.

The gene calls are TRBV6-4 and TRBJ2-3; 9 bases map to TRBD1. Germline CDR1 and CDR2: MRHNA and SNTAGT. Trimming cost V 3 bases and J 4 bases; bases outside gene matches: 5. This CDR3 has 15 amino acids. The CDR3 spells CASSEGQGGPDTQYF. CDR3 in DNA: TGTGCCAGCAGTGAGGGACAGGGAGGTCCAGATACGCAGTATTTT.

The V call is TRBV9, the J call TRBJ2-7; TRBD1 might be the D (7 bases). The V end was cut by 3 bases, the J end by 6 bases, with 13 bases between. CDR3 length equals 13 residues. Germline CDR1 is SGDLS and CDR2 is YYNGEE. CDR3 bases: TGTGCCAGCAGCGCTCGACAGGGACTCGAGCAGTACTTC. Protein sequence: CASSARQGLEQYF.

The V call is TRBV4-1, the J call TRBJ2-3; the D gene is possibly TRBD1 (5 bases). Germline CDR1 MGHRA, CDR2 YSYEKL. The CDR3 consists of 15 residues. V lost 4 bases, J lost 1 base, and 12 bases lay in between. The CDR3 sequence is CASSLQGLGTDTQYF. The CDR3 DNA follows: TGCGCCAGCAGCCTCCAGGGTTTGGGCACAGATACGCAGTATTTT.

V is TRBV18 and J is TRBJ1-2, with TRBD1 identical over 7 bases. The V and J ends lost 2 bases and 7 bases, in that order; junction bases with no gene match: 19. CDR1 KGHSH and CDR2 LQKENI come from the germline V gene. The CDR3 sequence is 18 residues long. In nucleotides, the CDR3 is TGTGCCAGCTCACCAGTTGCCGGTGACAGGGCGTTCGCTCCTGGCTACACCTTC. Translation gives CASSPVAGDRAFAPGYTF.

The table lists this clone with a few counts. V is TRBV28 and J is TRBJ2-3; D might be TRBD2 (7 bases). This CDR3 spans 16 amino acids. V lost 5 bases and J 4 bases, leaving 19 bases between the germline ends. Germline V CDR1 and CDR2: MDHEN, SYDVKM. The CDR3, as DNA: TGTGCCAGCAGTCCATTGGCGGGGGACAACCCAGATACGCAGTATTTT. Amino acids: CASSPLAGDNPDTQYF.

The chain combines TRBV2 with TRBJ2-1; 10 nucleotides align to TRBD1. The junction had 6 bases not matched to a gene; V was cut back by 10 bases and J by 9 bases. The germline CDR1 and CDR2 sequences are SNHLY and FYNNEI. The CDR3 sequence is 12 residues long. CDR3 loop: CAILTGGSEQFF. The CDR3 coding sequence is TGTGCCATCCTGACAGGGGGCAGTGAGCAGTTCTTC. The whole variable domain, remainder taken from reference TRBV2 and TRBJ2-1, is EPEVTQTPSHQVTQMGQEVILRCVPISNHLYFYWYRQILGQKVEFLVSFYNNEISEKSEIFDDQFSVERPDGSNFTLKIRSTKLEDSAMYFCAILTGGSEQFFGPGTRLTVL.

This chain joins TRBV9 and TRBJ2-3; the match to TRBD2 covers 10 bases. Per germline, CDR1 SGDLS and CDR2 YYNGEE. The CDR3 sequence is 16 residues long. Losses at the gene ends were 4 bases for V and 6 bases for J; bases not matched to a gene: 11. CDR3 sequence (DNA): TGTGCCAGCAGCACAATGGGGCTAGCGGGAGCGGATACGCAGTATTTT. Translated: CASSTMGLAGADTQYF.

This clone appeared once. The DNA of the CDR3 is TGTGCCAGCAGCCCCGGCGGACACGGAATCCTGAACACTGAAGCTTTCTTT. The encoded protein is CASSPGGHGILNTEAFF. The chain carries TRBV6-2 or TRBV6-3 and TRBJ1-1, with D perhaps TRBD1 (5 bases). The CDR3 is 17 amino acids. CDR1 MNHEY and CDR2 SVGEGT come from the germline V gene. Between the trimmed V and J ends, which lost 6 bases and 0 bases, there was a span of 20 bases.

V and J are TRBV6-1 and TRBJ2-7; 8 bases fit TRBD2. The CDR3 extends over 15 amino acids. V trimming: 1 base; J trimming: 4 bases; junction bases outside the gene matches: 6. CDR1 and CDR2 (germline): MNHNS, SASEGT. The chain's CDR3 is CASSEGTSFIYEQYF. Here the CDR3 DNA reads TGTGCCAGCAGTGAAGGGACTAGCTTCATTTACGAGCAGTACTTC.